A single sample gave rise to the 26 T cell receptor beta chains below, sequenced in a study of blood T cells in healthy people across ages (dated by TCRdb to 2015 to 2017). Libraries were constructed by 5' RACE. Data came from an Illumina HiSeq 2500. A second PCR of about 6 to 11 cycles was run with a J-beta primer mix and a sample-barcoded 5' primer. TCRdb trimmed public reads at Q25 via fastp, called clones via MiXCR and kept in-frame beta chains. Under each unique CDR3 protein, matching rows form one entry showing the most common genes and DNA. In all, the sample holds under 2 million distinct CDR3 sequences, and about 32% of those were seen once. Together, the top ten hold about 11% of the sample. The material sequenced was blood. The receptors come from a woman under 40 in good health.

Written as DNA, the CDR3 is TGCAGTGCCGCATCCATTACAGGGGCCTCTGGAAACACCATATATTTT. It encodes CSAASITGASGNTIYF. V is TRBV20-1 and J is TRBJ1-3, with 7 bases lining up with TRBD1. Trimming removed 6 bases from V and 0 bases from J; junction bases left unmatched: 11. Germline CDR1 reads DFQATT; CDR2 reads SNEGSKA (reference sequence). This CDR3 has 16 residues.

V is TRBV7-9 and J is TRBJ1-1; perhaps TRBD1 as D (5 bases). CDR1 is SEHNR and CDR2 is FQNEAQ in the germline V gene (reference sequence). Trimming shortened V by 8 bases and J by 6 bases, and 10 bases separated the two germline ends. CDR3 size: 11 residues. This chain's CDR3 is CASEVGAEAFF. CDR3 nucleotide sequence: TGTGCCAGCGAGGTAGGGGCTGAAGCTTTCTTT.

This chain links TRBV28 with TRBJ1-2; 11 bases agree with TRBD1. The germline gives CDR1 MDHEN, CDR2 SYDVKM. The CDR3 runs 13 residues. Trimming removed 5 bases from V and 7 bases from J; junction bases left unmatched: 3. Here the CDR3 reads CASSGDRGFGYTF. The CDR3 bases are TGTGCCAGCAGTGGGGACAGGGGGTTTGGCTACACCTTC.

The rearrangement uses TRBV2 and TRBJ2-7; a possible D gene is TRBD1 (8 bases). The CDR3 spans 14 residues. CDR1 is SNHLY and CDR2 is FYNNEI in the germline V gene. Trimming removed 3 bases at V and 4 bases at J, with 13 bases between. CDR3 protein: CASSEDREGYEQYF. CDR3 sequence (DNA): TGTGCCAGCAGTGAGGACAGGGAGGGTTACGAGCAGTACTTC.

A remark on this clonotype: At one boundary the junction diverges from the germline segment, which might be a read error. CDR3: CASPPRRGETQYF. Written as DNA, the CDR3 is TGTGCCAGCCCACCACGAAGGGGAGAGACCCAGTACTTC. The chain employs TRBV18 and TRBJ2-5; D is perhaps TRBD1 (5 bases). Per the germline V gene, CDR1 is KGHSH and CDR2 is LQKENI. The CDR3 consists of 13 residues. The full variable domain, rest sourced from reference TRBV18 and TRBJ2-5, is NAGVMQNPRHLVRRRGQEARLRCSPMKGHSHVYWYRQLPEEGLKFMVYLQKENIIDESGMPKERFSAEFPKEGPSILRIQQVVRGDSAAYFCASPPRRGETQYFGPGTRLLVL.

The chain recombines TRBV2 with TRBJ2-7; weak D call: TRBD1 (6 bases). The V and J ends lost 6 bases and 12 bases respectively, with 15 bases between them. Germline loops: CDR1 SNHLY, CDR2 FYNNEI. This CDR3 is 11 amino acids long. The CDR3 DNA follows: TGTGCCAGCAGCCTAACAGGGCGAAGGTACTTC. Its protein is CASSLTGRRYF.

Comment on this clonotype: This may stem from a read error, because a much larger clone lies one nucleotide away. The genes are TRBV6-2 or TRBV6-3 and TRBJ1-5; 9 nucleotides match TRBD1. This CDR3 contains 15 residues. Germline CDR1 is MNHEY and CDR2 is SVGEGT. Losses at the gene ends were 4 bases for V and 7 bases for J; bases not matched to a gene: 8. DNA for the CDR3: TGTGCCAGCAGTTCTCACTCGGGACAGGGCCAGCCCCAGCATTTT. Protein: CASSSHSGQGQPQHF.

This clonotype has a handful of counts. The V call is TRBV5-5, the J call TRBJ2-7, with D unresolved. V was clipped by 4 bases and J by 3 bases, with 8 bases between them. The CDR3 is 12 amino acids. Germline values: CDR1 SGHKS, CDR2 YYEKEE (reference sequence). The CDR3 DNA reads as TGTGCCAGCAGCCGGAAGCTCTACGAGCAGTACTTC. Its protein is CASSRKLYEQYF.

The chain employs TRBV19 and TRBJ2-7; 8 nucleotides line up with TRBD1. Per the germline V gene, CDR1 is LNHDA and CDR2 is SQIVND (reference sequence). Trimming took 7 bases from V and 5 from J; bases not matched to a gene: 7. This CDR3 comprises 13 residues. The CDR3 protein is CASMGPGGHEQYF. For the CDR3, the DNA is TGTGCCAGTATGGGCCCAGGGGGCCACGAGCAGTACTTC.

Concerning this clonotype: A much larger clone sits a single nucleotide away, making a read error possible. CDR3 sequence (DNA): TGTGCCAGCAGTTTATCGTGGGGTTCCTACAATGAGCAGTGCTTC. Encoded protein: CASSLSWGSYNEQCF. The rearrangement joins TRBV27 to TRBJ2-1, with D unresolved. Germline CDR1 and CDR2: MNHEY and SMNVEV (reference sequence). This CDR3 is 15 amino acids long.

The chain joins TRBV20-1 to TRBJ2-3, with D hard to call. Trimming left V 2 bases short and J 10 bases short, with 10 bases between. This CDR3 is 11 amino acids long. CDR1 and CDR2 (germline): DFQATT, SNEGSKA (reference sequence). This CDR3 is CSARNRMAQYF. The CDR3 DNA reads TGCAGTGCTAGAAATAGGATGGCGCAGTATTTT.

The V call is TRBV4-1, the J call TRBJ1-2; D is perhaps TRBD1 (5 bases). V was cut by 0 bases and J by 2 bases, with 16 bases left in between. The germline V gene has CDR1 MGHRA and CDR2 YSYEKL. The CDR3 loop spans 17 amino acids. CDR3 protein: CASSQDAEPGLNYGYTF. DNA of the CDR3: TGCGCCAGCAGCCAAGATGCAGAACCGGGACTGAACTATGGCTACACCTTC.

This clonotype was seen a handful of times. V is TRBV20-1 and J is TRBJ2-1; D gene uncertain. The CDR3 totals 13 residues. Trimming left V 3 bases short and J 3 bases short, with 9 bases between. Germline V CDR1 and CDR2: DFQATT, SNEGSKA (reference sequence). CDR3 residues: CSASGSFYNEQFF. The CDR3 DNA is TGCAGTGCTAGTGGCAGTTTCTACAATGAGCAGTTCTTC.

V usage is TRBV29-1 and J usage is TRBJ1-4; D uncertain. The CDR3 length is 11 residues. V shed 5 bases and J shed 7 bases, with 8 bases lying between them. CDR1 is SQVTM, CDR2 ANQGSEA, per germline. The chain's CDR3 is CSVYRTEKLFF. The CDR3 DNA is TGCAGCGTTTACAGAACTGAAAAACTGTTTTTT.

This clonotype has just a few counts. The CDR3 sequence is CSARVWGSEAFF. In DNA, the CDR3 is TGCAGTGCTAGAGTTTGGGGTTCTGAAGCTTTCTTT. This rearrangement joins TRBV20-1 to TRBJ1-1; no firm D call. The V gene lost 1 base and the J gene lost 6 bases, with 9 bases spanning the gap. The V gene's germline CDR1 is DFQATT and CDR2 SNEGSKA (reference sequence). CDR3 length: 12 residues.

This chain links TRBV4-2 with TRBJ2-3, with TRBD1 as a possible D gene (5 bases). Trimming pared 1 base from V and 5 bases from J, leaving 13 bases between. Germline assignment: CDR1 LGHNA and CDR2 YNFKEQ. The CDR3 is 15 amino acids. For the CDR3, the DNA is TGTGCCAGCAGCCAAGTGGGGCCCCAGGGAGATACGCAGTATTTT. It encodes CASSQVGPQGDTQYF.

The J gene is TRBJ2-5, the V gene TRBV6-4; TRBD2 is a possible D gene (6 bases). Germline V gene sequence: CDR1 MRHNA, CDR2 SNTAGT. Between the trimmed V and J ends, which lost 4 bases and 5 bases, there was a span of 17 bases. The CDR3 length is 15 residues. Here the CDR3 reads CASSANRGGVETQYF. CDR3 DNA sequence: TGTGCCAGCAGTGCTAATAGGGGAGGAGTGGAGACCCAGTACTTC.

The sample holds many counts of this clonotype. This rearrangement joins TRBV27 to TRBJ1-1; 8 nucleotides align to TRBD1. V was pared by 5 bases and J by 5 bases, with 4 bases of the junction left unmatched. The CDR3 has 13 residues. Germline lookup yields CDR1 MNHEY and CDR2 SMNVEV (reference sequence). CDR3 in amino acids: CASSGQGRTEAFF. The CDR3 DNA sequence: TGTGCCAGCAGTGGACAGGGACGAACTGAAGCTTTCTTT.

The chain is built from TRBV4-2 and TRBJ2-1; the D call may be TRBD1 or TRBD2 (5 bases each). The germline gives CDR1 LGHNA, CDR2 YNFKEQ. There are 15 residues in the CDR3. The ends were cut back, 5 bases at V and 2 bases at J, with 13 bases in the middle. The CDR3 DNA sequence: TGTGCCAGCAGCATTCGGGACGGAGCCTACAATGAGCAGTTCTTC. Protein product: CASSIRDGAYNEQFF.

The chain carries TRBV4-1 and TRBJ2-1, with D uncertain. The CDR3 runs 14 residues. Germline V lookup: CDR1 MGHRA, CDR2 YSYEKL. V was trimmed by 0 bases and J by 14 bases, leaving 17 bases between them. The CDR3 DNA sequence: TGCGCCAGCAGCCAAGAACTCGGGTCTTTCCCAGAGTTCTTC. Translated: CASSQELGSFPEFF.

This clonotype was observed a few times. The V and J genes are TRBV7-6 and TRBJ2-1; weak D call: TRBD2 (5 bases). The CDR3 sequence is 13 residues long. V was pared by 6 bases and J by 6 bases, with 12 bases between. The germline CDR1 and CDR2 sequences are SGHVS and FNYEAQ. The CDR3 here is CASSKWTGNEQFF. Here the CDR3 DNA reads TGTGCCAGCAGTAAATGGACTGGCAATGAGCAGTTCTTC.

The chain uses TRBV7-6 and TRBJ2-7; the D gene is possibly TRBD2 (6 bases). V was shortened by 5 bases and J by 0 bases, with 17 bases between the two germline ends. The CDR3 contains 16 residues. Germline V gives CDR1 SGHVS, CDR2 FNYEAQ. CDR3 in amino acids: CASSPRDSRSSYEQYF. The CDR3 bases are TGTGCCAGCAGCCCGCGGGACTCCCGTAGCTCCTACGAGCAGTACTTC.

CDR3 protein: CASSRRGAGTKSSYEQYF. The CDR3 coding sequence is TGTGCCAGCAGCCGCAGAGGAGCCGGGACAAAGAGCTCCTACGAGCAGTACTTC. The chain combines TRBV3-1 with TRBJ2-7; a weak D match, TRBD1 (6 bases). This CDR3 region has 18 residues. The V and J ends lost 4 bases and 0 bases respectively, with 22 bases between them. Germline V CDR1 and CDR2: LGHDT, YNNKEL (reference sequence).

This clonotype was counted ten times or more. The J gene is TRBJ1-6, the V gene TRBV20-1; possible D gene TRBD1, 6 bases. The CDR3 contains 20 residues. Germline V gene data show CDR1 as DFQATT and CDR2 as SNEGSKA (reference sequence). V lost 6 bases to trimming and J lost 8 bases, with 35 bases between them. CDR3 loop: CSATVSEAGVLVLGDSPLHF. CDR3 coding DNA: TGCAGTGCAACCGTCAGTGAGGCAGGGGTTTTAGTATTGGGAGATTCACCCCTCCACTTT.

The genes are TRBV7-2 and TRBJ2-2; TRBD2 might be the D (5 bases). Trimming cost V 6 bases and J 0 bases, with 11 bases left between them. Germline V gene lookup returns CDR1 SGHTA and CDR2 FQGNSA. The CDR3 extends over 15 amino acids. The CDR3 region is CASSRGIANTGELFF. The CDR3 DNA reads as TGTGCCAGCAGTCGAGGGATCGCGAACACCGGGGAGCTGTTTTTT.

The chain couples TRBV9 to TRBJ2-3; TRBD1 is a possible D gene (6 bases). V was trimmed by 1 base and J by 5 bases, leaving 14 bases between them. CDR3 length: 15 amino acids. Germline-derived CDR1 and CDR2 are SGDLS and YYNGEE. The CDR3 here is CASSVKTGLRDTQYF. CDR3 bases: TGTGCCAGCAGCGTAAAAACAGGGCTCAGAGATACGCAGTATTTT.